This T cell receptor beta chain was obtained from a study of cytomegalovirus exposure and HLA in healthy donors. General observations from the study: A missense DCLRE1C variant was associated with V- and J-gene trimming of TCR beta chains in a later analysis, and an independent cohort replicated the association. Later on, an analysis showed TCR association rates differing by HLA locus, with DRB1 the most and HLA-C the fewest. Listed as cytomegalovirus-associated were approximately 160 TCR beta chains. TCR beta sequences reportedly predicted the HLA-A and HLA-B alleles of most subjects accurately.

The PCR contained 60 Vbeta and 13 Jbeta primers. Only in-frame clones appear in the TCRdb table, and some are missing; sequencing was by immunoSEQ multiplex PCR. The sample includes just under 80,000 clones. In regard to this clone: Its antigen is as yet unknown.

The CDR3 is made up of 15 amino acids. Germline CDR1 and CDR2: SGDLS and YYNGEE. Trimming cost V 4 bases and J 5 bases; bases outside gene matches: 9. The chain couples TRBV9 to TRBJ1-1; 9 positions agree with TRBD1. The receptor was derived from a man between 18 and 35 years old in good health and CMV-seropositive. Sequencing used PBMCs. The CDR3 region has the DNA TGTGCCAGCAGCTTGGGGGGGACAGGGAATACTGAAGCTTTCTTT. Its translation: CASSLGGTGNTEAFF.